This T cell receptor beta chain was identified in a study of T-cell memory formation after mild COVID-19. Overall study context: The study found TCR clusters largely donor specific.

Germline CDR1 is SGHRS and CDR2 is YFSETQ. Trimming left V 5 bases short and J 0 bases short, with 8 bases between. This CDR3 has 13 amino acids. This clonotype was seen repeatedly, ten times or more. TCRdb re-called the 5' RACE reads with MiXCR, one entry per CDR3 protein. Found here are 130,000 to 150,000 distinct CDR3 sequences, about 6% of them singletons; the top ten hold approximately 2.2%. J is TRBJ2-5 and V is TRBV5-1; D is uncertain. Sequencing input: PBMCs or a T cell subset sorted from them (not recorded which). The TCR comes from an adult woman who had mild COVID-19 (a few samples of this study predate the infection). Cell type and time point are not known. The CDR3: CASRSWDQETQYF. CDR3 nucleotide sequence: TGCGCCAGCAGGTCCTGGGACCAAGAGACCCAGTACTTC.